Following are 13 T cell receptor beta chains from one sample sequenced in a study of blood T cell repertoires in COVID-19 (dated by TCRdb to about 2020). Receptors were amplified or captured by the immunoSEQ multiplex PCR assay. TCRdb provides this immuneACCESS table in a form limited to in-frame rearrangements. Some clones are lacking; in checked studies, under half of them reflect an unresolved V gene, and why the rest are absent is not known. The sample data list roughly 200,000 clones, and 81% of these were observed just once. The ten top clones hold approximately 10% of the sample. Sequenced sample: peripheral blood. Every receptor here comes from a middle-aged woman with COVID-19, enrolled during active disease.

V usage is TRBV3-1 (or the pseudogene TRBV3-2) and J usage is TRBJ1-4; 8 bases agree with TRBD1. The CDR3 contains 18 residues. The J segment lost 3 bases and the V segment lost 1 base, leaving 10 bases of the junction unmatched. The germline gives CDR1 LGHDT, CDR2 YNNKEL (reference sequence). In DNA, the CDR3 is TGTGCCAGCAGCCAAGGGTATTTCAGGGGGCAGGCTAATGAAAAACTGTTTTTT. Translated, it gives CASSQGYFRGQANEKLFF.

This clone appeared once. The gene calls are TRBV30 and TRBJ2-7; TRBD1 is a possible D gene (5 bases). The V gene's germline CDR1 is GTSNPN and CDR2 SVGIG (reference sequence). The CDR3 covers 14 residues. Trimming shortened V by 4 bases and J by 2 bases, and 15 bases separated the two germline ends. The DNA of the CDR3 is TGTGCCTGGAATACAGGACGACACCCCTACGAGCAGTACTTC. Protein: CAWNTGRHPYEQYF. Complete variable domain (other parts from reference TRBV30 and TRBJ2-7): SQTIHQWPATLVQPVGSPLSLECTVEGTSNPNLYWYRQAAGRGLQLLFYSVGIGQISSEVPQNLSASRPQDRQFILSSKKLLLSDSGFYLCAWNTGRHPYEQYFGPGTRLTVT.

The chain has TRBV6-5 and TRBJ1-6; the match to TRBD1 covers 8 bases. Per germline, CDR1 MNHEY and CDR2 SVGAGI. This CDR3 contains 14 residues. Germline trimming cut 6 bases from V and 10 bases from J; bases unmatched to any gene: 8. In nucleotides, the CDR3 is TGTGCCAGCAGCCTTGGACAGGGATCCTCACCCCTCCACTTT. This translates into CASSLGQGSSPLHF.

This chain uses TRBV9 with TRBJ2-5; 15 bases map to TRBD2. The trim removed 3 bases at V and 0 bases at J, leaving 3 bases unmatched. The CDR3 is 17 residues long. Germline loops: CDR1 SGDLS, CDR2 YYNGEE. The CDR3 bases are TGTGCCAGCAGCGCCGGACTAGCGGGAGGGTACCAAGAGACCCAGTACTTC. It yields the protein CASSAGLAGGYQETQYF.

A word on this clone: The same CDR3 arises from other DNA sequences in this sample as well. The chain combines TRBV9 with TRBJ2-5, with D possibly TRBD1 on 6 matching bases. The CDR3 spans 16 residues. Trimming took 1 base from V and 2 from J, leaving 15 bases between them. Germline V gene sequence: CDR1 SGDLS, CDR2 YYNGEE. The CDR3 nucleotides are TGTGCCAGCAGCGTAAGCACAGGGATGTATCAAGAGACCCAGTACTTC. Translating it yields CASSVSTGMYQETQYF.

Only a few counts were recorded for this clone. The chain uses TRBV6-5 and TRBJ1-3; unclear D gene. In germline, CDR1 is MNHEY, CDR2 SVGAGI. The germline V and J ends were trimmed by 2 bases and 0 bases, with 8 bases remaining between them. This CDR3 spans 15 amino acids. The CDR3 sequence is CASSYTDPSGNTIYF. For the CDR3, the DNA is TGTGCCAGCAGTTACACAGATCCCTCTGGAAACACCATATATTTT.

This chain links TRBV5-5 with TRBJ2-7, with TRBD1 as a possible D gene (6 bases). The CDR3 has 13 amino acids. Between the trimmed V and J ends, which lost 7 bases and 4 bases, there was a span of 15 bases. Germline V gives CDR1 SGHKS, CDR2 YYEKEE (reference sequence). The CDR3 loop is CASASSGVYEQYF. The CDR3 DNA reads as TGTGCCAGCGCGTCGTCAGGGGTGTACGAGCAGTACTTC.

V gene TRBV9 combines with J gene TRBJ2-2, with TRBD1 matching 9 bases. Germline loops: CDR1 SGDLS, CDR2 YYNGEE. CDR3 length equals 15 residues. With 5 bases clipped from V and 5 bases from J, the junction kept 7 bases outside the gene matches. CDR3 sequence (DNA): TGTGCCAGCAGTCCACAGGGGGCGGGTACCGGGGAGCTGTTTTTT. Translation gives CASSPQGAGTGELFF.

This clone was detected only a few times. This chain links TRBV6-5 with TRBJ1-2; D remains ambiguous. V lost 2 bases and J 7 bases, leaving 8 bases between the germline ends. Germline lookup yields CDR1 MNHEY and CDR2 SVGAGI. The length of the CDR3 is 12 residues. CDR3 region: CASSYRGFGYTF. The CDR3 coding sequence is TGTGCCAGCAGTTACCGAGGGTTTGGCTACACCTTC.

This chain joins TRBV4-1 and TRBJ2-1, with 9 nucleotides matching TRBD2. The germline V gene encodes CDR1 MGHRA and CDR2 YSYEKL. This CDR3 is built from 16 residues. V gave up 1 base and J gave up 4 bases; unmatched junction bases: 5. The CDR3 DNA is TGCGCCAGCAGCCAAGGAGGTCTAGCGGGGTACAATGAGCAGTTCTTC. This translates into CASSQGGLAGYNEQFF.

V gene TRBV27 combines with J gene TRBJ1-1, with 11 bases that match TRBD1. V dropped 5 bases and J dropped 11; count of bases not matched to a gene: 10. The CDR3 spans 14 residues. Germline CDR1 is MNHEY and CDR2 is SMNVEV (reference sequence). CDR3 nucleotide sequence: TGTGCCAGCAGTGCTAACCGGGACAGGGGGGGGGCTTTCTTT. Amino acids: CASSANRDRGGAFF.

This clone was seen once. The chain combines TRBV14 with TRBJ1-1; tentative D call: TRBD1 (5 bases). V was shortened by 4 bases and J by 3 bases, with 18 bases between the two germline ends. CDR1 is SGHDN and CDR2 is FVKESK in the germline V gene. The CDR3 totals 16 residues. CDR3: CASSLSPRFRDTEAFF. CDR3 DNA: TGTGCCAGCAGCCTTTCGCCGCGGTTCAGGGACACTGAAGCTTTCTTT.

The rearrangement links TRBV2 to TRBJ1-3, with a tentative D call TRBD1 (6 bases). The ends were cut back, 4 bases at V and 0 bases at J, with 13 bases in the middle. The CDR3 is 16 residues long. Germline CDR1 and CDR2: SNHLY and FYNNEI. The CDR3 loop reads CASSATGTISGNTIYF. As DNA, the CDR3 is TGTGCCAGCAGTGCTACAGGGACTATCTCTGGAAACACCATATATTTT.